This entry lists 15 T cell receptor beta chains sequenced from one sample in a study of radiotherapy plus CTLA-4 blockade in lung cancer. Clones were read by immunoSEQ multiplex PCR, and TCRdb kept only the in-frame ones, dropping some. The table includes about 57,000 clones, less than 80% detected once. The specimen was peripheral blood, collected from a patient treated with radiotherapy plus ipilimumab. The receptors stem from a human donor with non-small cell lung cancer who had a complete response to radiotherapy plus ipilimumab.

Only one count was recorded for this clone. The chain recombines TRBV28 with TRBJ1-2; no reliable D call. CDR3 size: 14 residues. Germline CDR1 is MDHEN and CDR2 is SYDVKM. The V end lost 6 bases, the J end lost 0 bases, and 11 bases lay between the germline ends. The CDR3 loop reads CASSPGSANYGYTF. In DNA, the CDR3 is TGTGCCAGCAGCCCCGGGAGCGCTAACTATGGCTACACCTTC.

The chain carries TRBV7-2 and TRBJ1-3; TRBD1 is a possible D gene (5 bases). V was trimmed by 0 bases and J by 2 bases, leaving 8 bases between them. Germline V CDR1 and CDR2: SGHTA, FQGNSA. The length of the CDR3 is 15 residues. The CDR3 here is CASSLAAGPGNTIYF. For the CDR3, the DNA is TGTGCCAGCAGCTTAGCGGCAGGGCCTGGAAACACCATATATTTT.

The V gene is TRBV7-2, the J gene TRBJ2-5; D not certain. The CDR3 length is 14 residues. V dropped 1 base and J dropped 5 bases, with 11 bases sitting between them. Germline CDR1 and CDR2: SGHTA and FQGNSA. CDR3 nucleotide sequence: TGTGCCAGCAGCTTAGGGTCCGAGTTGGAGACCCAGTACTTC. It encodes CASSLGSELETQYF.

The rearrangement joins TRBV9 to TRBJ1-1; TRBD1 matches at 8 bases. The V and J ends lost 4 bases and 3 bases, in that order; junction bases with no gene match: 14. The CDR3 contains 17 residues. Germline V gene data show CDR1 as SGDLS and CDR2 as YYNGEE. The CDR3 DNA is TGTGCCAGCAGCCCACGGGACAGGATAAACTGGGACACTGAAGCTTTCTTT. Translation gives CASSPRDRINWDTEAFF.

This clone was seen only a few times. This chain connects TRBV6-1 to TRBJ2-5; the D gene is possibly TRBD1 (5 bases). Germline CDR1 and CDR2: MNHNS and SASEGT. The germline V and J ends were trimmed by 1 base and 2 bases, with 11 bases remaining between them. The CDR3 consists of 15 residues. The CDR3 nucleotides read TGTGCCAGCAGTGAAGAGGCAGGGCGACAAGAGACCCAGTACTTC. Protein: CASSEEAGRQETQYF.

The V gene is TRBV6-6, the J gene TRBJ2-3; unclear D gene. Germline V gene data show CDR1 as MNHNY and CDR2 as SVGAGI (reference sequence). CDR3 length: 12 residues. Deletions cut 7 bases from V and 2 bases from J, with 7 bases between. The CDR3 here is CASTEATDTQYF. DNA for the CDR3: TGTGCCAGCACCGAGGCCACAGATACGCAGTATTTT.

The rearrangement links TRBV25-1 to TRBJ1-6, with a weak D call TRBD1 (5 bases). This CDR3 contains 14 residues. Germline V gene data show CDR1 as MGHDK and CDR2 as SYGVNS. Between the trimmed V and J ends, which lost 11 bases and 7 bases, there was a span of 18 bases. CDR3 in DNA: TGTGCCGCCAAAGCGGGACGTCCGAATTCACCCCTCCACTTT. As protein: CAAKAGRPNSPLHF.

The chain joins TRBV5-1 to TRBJ2-2; 8 nucleotides line up with TRBD2. Germline loops: CDR1 SGHRS, CDR2 YFSETQ. Unmatched junction bases numbered 5, after V lost 3 bases and J lost 4 bases. The CDR3 length is 15 residues. The CDR3 region has the DNA TGCGCCAGCAGCTCCGTGCGGGGGGCCACCGGGGAGCTGTTTTTT. This sequence encodes CASSSVRGATGELFF.

This chain uses TRBV7-9 with TRBJ1-4, with 11 nucleotides matching TRBD1. From germline, CDR1 is SEHNR and CDR2 FQNEAQ (reference sequence). CDR3 length: 16 amino acids. With 4 bases clipped from V and 6 bases from J, the junction kept 7 bases outside the gene matches. In DNA form, the CDR3 reads TGTGCCAGCAGCTGGACAGGGGGCTTCACTTATGAAAAACTGTTTTTT. Protein product: CASSWTGGFTYEKLFF.

The chain employs TRBV6-5 and TRBJ1-2; a possible D gene is TRBD1 (5 bases). Germline lookup yields CDR1 MNHEY and CDR2 SVGAGI. V dropped 5 bases and J dropped 0 bases, with 13 bases sitting between them. The CDR3 is 15 amino acids. Here the CDR3 DNA reads TGTGCCAGCAGTCCCCGACAGACCGCTAACTATGGCTACACCTTC. It translates to CASSPRQTANYGYTF.

The V and J genes are TRBV5-4 and TRBJ2-5; TRBD2 matches at 9 bases. CDR1 is SGHNT and CDR2 is YYREEE in the germline V gene (reference sequence). The CDR3 is 18 residues long. The trim removed 4 bases at V and 2 bases at J, leaving 15 bases unmatched. The CDR3 reads CASSHGRRAGGPQETQYF. For the CDR3, the DNA is TGTGCCAGCAGCCACGGGAGGCGGGCGGGGGGGCCGCAAGAGACCCAGTACTTC.

In DNA, the CDR3 is TGTGCCAGCAGCCAAGAACTGACTGGCGGGAGGGCCCAGACCCAGTACTTC. This encodes CASSQELTGGRAQTQYF. The chain is built from TRBV4-2 and TRBJ2-5, with 9 bases fitting TRBD2. V was clipped by 0 bases and J by 6 bases; unmatched bases: 11. This CDR3 comprises 17 residues. From germline, CDR1 is LGHNA and CDR2 YNFKEQ.

The chain joins TRBV20-1 to TRBJ2-4; no definite D call. The CDR3 is 11 residues long. Germline CDR1 is DFQATT and CDR2 is SNEGSKA (reference sequence). Trimming stripped 3 bases from V and 5 bases from J, with 5 bases between. CDR3 residues: CSARGQNIQYF. The CDR3 region has the DNA TGCAGTGCTAGGGGCCAAAACATTCAGTACTTC.

The chain couples TRBV30 to TRBJ2-1; a weak D match, TRBD2 (6 bases). The germline V gene encodes CDR1 GTSNPN and CDR2 SVGIG (reference sequence). This CDR3 spans 19 amino acids. V was pared by 3 bases and J by 4 bases, with 28 bases between. The CDR3, as DNA: TGTGCCTGGAGGTCACTAAAAGAGCGGGCCTCACGGAGATACAATGAGCAGTTCTTC. This gives the protein CAWRSLKERASRRYNEQFF.

This clone was detected a few times. The J gene is TRBJ1-1, the V gene TRBV21-1; TRBD1 is taken as the D call from the table, unchecked against the DNA. TRBV21-1 is labeled a pseudogene. The CDR3 consists of 14 residues. The chain's CDR3 is CASSVRCQGNEAFF. As DNA, the CDR3 is TGTGCCAGCAGCGTCCGATGTCAGGGGAATGAAGCTTTCTTT.